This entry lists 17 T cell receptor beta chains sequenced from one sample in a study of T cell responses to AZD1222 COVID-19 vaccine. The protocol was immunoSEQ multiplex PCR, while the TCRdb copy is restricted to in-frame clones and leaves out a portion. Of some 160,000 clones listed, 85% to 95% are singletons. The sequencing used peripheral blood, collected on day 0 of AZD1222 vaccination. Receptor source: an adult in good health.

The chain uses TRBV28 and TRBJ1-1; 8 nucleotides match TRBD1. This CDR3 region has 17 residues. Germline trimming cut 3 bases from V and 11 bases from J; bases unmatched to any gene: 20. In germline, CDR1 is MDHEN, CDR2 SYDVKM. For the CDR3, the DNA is TGTGCCAGCAGTTTTGTGGGGACAGGCAGTTTTGGGAAAAAGGCTTTCTTT. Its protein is CASSFVGTGSFGKKAFF. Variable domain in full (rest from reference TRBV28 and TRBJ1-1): DVKVTQSSRYLVKRTGEKVFLECVQDMDHENMFWYRQDPGLGLRLIYFSYDVKMKEKGDIPEGYSVSREKKERFSLILESASTNQTSMYLCASSFVGTGSFGKKAFFGQGTRLTVV.

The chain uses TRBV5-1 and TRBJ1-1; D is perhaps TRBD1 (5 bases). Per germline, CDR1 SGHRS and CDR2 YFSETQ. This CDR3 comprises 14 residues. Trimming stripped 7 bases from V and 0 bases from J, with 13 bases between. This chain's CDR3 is CASRSGPLNTEAFF. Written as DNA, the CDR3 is TGCGCCAGCCGGTCGGGGCCATTGAACACTGAAGCTTTCTTT.

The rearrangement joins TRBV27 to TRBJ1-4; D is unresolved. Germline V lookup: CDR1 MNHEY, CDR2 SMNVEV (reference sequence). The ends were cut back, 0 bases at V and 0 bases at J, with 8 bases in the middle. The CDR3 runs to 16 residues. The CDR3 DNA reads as TGTGCCAGCAGTTTATCGATCGGTGCAACTAATGAAAAACTGTTTTTT. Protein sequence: CASSLSIGATNEKLFF.

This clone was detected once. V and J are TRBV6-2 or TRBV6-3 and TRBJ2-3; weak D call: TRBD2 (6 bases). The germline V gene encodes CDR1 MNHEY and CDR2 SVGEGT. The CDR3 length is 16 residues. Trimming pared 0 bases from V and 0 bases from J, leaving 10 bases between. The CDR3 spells CASSYSSGTSTDTQYF. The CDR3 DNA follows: TGTGCCAGCAGTTACTCATCCGGGACTAGCACAGATACGCAGTATTTT.

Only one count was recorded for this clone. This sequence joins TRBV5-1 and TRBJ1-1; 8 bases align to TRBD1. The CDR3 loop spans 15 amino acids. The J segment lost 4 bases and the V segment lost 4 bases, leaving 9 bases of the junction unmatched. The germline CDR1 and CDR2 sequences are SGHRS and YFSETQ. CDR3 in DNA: TGCGCCAGCAGCGACGCTCAGGGGGCAGGCACTGAAGCTTTCTTT. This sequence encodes CASSDAQGAGTEAFF.

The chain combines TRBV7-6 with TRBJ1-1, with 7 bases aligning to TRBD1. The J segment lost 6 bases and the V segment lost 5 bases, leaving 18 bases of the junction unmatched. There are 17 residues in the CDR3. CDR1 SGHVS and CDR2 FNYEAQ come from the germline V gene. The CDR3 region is CASSPSGTVRNLPEAFF. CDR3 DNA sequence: TGTGCCAGCAGCCCATCGGGGACAGTCCGCAATTTACCTGAAGCTTTCTTT. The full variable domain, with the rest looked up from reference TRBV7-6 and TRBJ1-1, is GAGVSQSPRYKVTKRGQDVALRCDPISGHVSLYWYRQALGQGPEFLTYFNYEAQQDKSGLPNDRFSAERPEGSISTLTIQRTEQRDSAMYRCASSPSGTVRNLPEAFFGQGTRLTVV.

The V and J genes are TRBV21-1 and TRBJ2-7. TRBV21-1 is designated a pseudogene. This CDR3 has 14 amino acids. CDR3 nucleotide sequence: TGTGCCAGCAGCAAAGTGGGATCTTTCTCCGAGCAGTACTTC. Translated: CASSKVGSFSEQYF.

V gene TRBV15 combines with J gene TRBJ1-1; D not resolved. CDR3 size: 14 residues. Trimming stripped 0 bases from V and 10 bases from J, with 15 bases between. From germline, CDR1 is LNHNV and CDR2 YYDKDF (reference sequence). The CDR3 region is CATSRDRSDWGAFF. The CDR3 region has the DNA TGTGCCACCAGCAGAGATCGGAGTGACTGGGGAGCTTTCTTT.

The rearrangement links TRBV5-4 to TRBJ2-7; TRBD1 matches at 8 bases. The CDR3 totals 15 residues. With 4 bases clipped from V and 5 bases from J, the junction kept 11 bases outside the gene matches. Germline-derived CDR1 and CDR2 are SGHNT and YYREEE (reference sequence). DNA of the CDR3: TGTGCCAGCAGCCTTGGACAGGGAGGAAGGAACGAGCAGTACTTC. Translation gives CASSLGQGGRNEQYF.

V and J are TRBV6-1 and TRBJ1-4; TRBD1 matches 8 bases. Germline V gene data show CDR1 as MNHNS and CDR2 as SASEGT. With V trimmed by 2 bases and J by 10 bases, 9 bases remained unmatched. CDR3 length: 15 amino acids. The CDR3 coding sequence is TGTGCCAGCAGTGAAACAGGGGGGATCCAGAGAAAACTGTTTTTT. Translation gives CASSETGGIQRKLFF.

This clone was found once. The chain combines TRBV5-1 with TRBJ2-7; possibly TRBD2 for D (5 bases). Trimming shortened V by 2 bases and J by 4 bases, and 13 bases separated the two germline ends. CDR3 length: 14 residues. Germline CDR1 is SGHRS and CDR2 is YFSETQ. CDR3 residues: CASSLHTEAYEQYF. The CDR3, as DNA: TGCGCCAGCAGCTTACACACGGAGGCATACGAGCAGTACTTC.

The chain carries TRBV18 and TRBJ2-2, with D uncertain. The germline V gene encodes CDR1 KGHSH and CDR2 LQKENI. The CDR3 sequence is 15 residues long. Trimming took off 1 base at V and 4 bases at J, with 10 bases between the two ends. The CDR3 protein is CASSPQGFGTGELFF. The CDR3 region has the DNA TGTGCCAGCTCACCACAGGGATTCGGCACCGGGGAGCTGTTTTTT.

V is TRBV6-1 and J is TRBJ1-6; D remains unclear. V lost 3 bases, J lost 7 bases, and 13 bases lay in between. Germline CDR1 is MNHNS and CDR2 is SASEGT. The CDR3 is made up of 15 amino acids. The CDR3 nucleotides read TGTGCCAGCAGTGATATGGGCGGAAAAAATTCACCCCTCCACTTT. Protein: CASSDMGGKNSPLHF.

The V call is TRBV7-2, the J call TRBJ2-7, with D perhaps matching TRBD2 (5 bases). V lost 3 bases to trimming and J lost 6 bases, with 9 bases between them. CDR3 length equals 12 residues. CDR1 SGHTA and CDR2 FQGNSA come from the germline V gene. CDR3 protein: CASSLREGEQYF. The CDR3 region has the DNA TGTGCCAGCAGCTTGAGGGAAGGCGAGCAGTACTTC.

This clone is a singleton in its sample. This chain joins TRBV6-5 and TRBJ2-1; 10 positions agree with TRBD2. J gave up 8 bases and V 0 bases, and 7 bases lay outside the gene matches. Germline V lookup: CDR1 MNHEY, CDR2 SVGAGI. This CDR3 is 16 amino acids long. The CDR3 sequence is CASSYSGSGGAYEQFF. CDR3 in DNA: TGTGCCAGCAGTTACTCCGGAAGCGGGGGGGCCTATGAGCAGTTCTTC.

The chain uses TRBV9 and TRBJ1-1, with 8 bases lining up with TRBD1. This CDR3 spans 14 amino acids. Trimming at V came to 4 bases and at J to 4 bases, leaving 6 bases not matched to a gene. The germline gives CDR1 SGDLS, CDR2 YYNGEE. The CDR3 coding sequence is TGTGCCAGCAGCCCCCAAGGACAGGGCACTGAAGCTTTCTTT. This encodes CASSPQGQGTEAFF.

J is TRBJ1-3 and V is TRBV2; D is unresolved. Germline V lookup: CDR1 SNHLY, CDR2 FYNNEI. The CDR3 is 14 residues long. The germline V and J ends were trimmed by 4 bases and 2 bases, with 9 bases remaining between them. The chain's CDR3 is CASSGSGTGNTIYF. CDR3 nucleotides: TGTGCCAGCAGTGGATCGGGGACTGGAAACACCATATATTTT. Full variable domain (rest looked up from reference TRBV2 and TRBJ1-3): EPEVTQTPSHQVTQMGQEVILRCVPISNHLYFYWYRQILGQKVEFLVSFYNNEISEKSEIFDDQFSVERPDGSNFTLKIRSTKLEDSAMYFCASSGSGTGNTIYFGEGSWLTVV.